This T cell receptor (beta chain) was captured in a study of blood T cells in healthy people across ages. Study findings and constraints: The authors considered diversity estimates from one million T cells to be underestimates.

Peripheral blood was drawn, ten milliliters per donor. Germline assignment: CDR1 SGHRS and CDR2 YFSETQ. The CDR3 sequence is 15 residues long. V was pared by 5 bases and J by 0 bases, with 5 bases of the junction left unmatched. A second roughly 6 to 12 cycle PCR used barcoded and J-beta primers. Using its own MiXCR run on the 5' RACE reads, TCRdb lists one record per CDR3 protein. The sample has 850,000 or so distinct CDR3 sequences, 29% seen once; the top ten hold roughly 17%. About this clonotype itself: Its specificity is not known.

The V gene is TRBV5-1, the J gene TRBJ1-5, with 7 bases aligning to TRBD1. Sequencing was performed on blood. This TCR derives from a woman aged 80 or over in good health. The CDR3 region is CASRTDRVSNQPQHF. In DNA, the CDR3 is TGCGCCAGCAGAACTGACAGGGTTAGCAATCAGCCCCAGCATTTT.